This T cell receptor (beta chain) was profiled in a study of T cells in localized non-small cell lung cancer. The study's findings and limits: The study found T cell clonality highest in uninvolved adjacent lung, above tumor. Among blood samples, higher T cell density accompanied longer overall survival.

About this clone itself: Its antigen is unknown.

The table came from immunoSEQ multiplex PCR; TCRdb's copy has only in-frame clones and leaves some out. This sample has around 41,000 clones, with about 88% found just once. The clonotype was recovered from a female donor at least 60 years old with stage I squamous cell lung carcinoma. The material was peripheral blood, obtained before any cancer treatment.

The DNA for the CDR3 is TGCGCCAGCAGCTTGACTAGCGTCAGAGGAGAAGCTGAGCAGTTCTTC. This codes for CASSLTSVRGEAEQFF. This rearrangement joins TRBV5-1 to TRBJ2-1, with 7 bases matching TRBD2. With 1 base clipped from V and 9 bases from J, the junction kept 13 bases outside the gene matches. The germline gives CDR1 SGHRS, CDR2 YFSETQ. The CDR3 runs to 16 residues.